This record looks at one T cell receptor (beta chain) sequence and its context. With V trimmed by 9 bases and J by 1 base, 6 bases remained unmatched. From germline, CDR1 is SGHTS and CDR2 YDEGEE. The CDR3 contains 14 residues. Seattle-derived patients entered the study during active infection and were followed longitudinally. In the authors' workflow: Reference gene primer amplification gave nucleated cell count estimates. Sequenced by immunoSEQ multiplex PCR; TCRdb stores in-frame clones only, minus some. The V and J calls and clone size are taken from that table; D and trimming were inferred from the DNA. Of over 200,000 clones listed, more than 85% are singletons. This sample was included in a study of blood T cell repertoires in COVID-19. Study information: The samples span acute and convalescent COVID-19 from the United States, Italy and Spain.

Sequenced input: peripheral blood. This chain joins TRBV5-8 and TRBJ1-5; 8 positions match TRBD1. The clonotype comes from a man in his 60s with COVID-19, enrolled during active disease. As DNA, the CDR3 is TGTGCCACCAAAACAGGGGGAAGCAATCAGCCCCAGCATTTT. This gives the protein CATKTGGSNQPQHF.